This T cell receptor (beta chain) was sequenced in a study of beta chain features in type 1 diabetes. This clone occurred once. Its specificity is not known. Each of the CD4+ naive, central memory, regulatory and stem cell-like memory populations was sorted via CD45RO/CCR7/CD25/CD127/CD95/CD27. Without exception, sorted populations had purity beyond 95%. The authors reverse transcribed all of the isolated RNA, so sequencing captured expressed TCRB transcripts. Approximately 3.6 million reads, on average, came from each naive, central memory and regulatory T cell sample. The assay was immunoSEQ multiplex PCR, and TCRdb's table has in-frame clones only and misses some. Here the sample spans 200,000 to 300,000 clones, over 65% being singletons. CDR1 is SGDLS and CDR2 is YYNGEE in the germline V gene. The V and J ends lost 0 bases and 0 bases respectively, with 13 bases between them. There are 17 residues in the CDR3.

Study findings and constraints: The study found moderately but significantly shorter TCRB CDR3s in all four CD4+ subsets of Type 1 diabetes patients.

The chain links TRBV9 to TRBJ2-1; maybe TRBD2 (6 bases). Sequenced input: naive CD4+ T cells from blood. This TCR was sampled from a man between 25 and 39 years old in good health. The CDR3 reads CASSVVGRQSSYNEQFF. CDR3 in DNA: TGTGCCAGCAGCGTAGTTGGGAGGCAGAGCTCCTACAATGAGCAGTTCTTC.